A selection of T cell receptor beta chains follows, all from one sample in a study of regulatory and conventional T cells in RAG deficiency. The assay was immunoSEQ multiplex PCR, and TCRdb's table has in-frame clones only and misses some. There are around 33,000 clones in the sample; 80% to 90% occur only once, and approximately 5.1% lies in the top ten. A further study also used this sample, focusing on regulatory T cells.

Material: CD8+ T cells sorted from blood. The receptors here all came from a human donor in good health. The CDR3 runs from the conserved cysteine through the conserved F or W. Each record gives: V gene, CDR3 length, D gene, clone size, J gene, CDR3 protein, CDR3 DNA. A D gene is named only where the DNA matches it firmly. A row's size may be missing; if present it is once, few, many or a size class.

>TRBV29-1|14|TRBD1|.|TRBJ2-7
CSACPGTGSSEQYF
TGCAGCGCCTGCCCCGGGACAGGGAGCTCCGAGCAGTACTTC
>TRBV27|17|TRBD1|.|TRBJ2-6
CASSGQGDASGANVLTF
TGTGCCAGCTCGGGACAGGGAGATGCCTCTGGGGCCAACGTCCTGACTTTC
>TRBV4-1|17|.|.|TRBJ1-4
CASSQDARGLTNEKLFF
TGCGCCAGCAGCCAAGATGCGCGGGGGCTGACTAATGAAAAACTGTTTTTT
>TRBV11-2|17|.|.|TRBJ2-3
CASSSLVAETSTDTQYF
TGTGCCAGCAGCTCGCTAGTAGCGGAAACTAGCACAGATACGCAGTATTTT
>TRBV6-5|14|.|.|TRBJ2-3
CASSYRENTDTQYF
TGTGCCAGCAGTTACCGAGAAAACACAGATACGCAGTATTTT
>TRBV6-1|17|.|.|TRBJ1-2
CASSGSDIYGGIDGYTF
TGTGCCAGCAGTGGATCAGATATCTATGGTGGGATCGATGGCTACACCTTC
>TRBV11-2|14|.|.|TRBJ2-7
CASSLGVGAYEQYF
TGTGCCAGCAGCCTCGGGGTGGGGGCCTACGAGCAGTACTTC
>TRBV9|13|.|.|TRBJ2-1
CASSVRPDNEQFF
TGTGCCAGCAGCGTACGACCCGACAATGAGCAGTTCTTC
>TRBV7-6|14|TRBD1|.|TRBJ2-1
CASSPRTGFDEQFF
TGTGCCAGCAGCCCACGGACAGGGTTCGATGAGCAGTTCTTC
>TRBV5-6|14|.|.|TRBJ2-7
CASSPDGVAYEQYF
TGTGCCAGCAGCCCGGACGGAGTGGCCTACGAGCAGTACTTC
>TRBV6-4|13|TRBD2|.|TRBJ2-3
CASSETGGDTQYF
TGTGCCAGCAGTGAAACGGGGGGAGATACGCAGTATTTT
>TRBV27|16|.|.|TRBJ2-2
CATQASYLLPSGELFF
TGTGCCACTCAGGCGAGCTACCTTCTTCCTTCCGGGGAGCTGTTTTTT
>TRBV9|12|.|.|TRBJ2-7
CASSSNGDEQYF
TGTGCCAGCAGCTCAAATGGGGACGAGCAGTACTTC
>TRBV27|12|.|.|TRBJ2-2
CASRGGTGELFF
TGTGCCAGCAGGGGCGGCACCGGGGAGCTGTTTTTT
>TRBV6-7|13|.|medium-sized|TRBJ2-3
CARSGGSTDTQYF
TGTGCCAGGTCCGGCGGTAGCACAGATACGCAGTATTTT
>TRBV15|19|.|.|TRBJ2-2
CATSREGPTGGGGTGELFF
TGTGCCACCAGCAGAGAAGGACCCACGGGGGGCGGCGGCACCGGGGAGCTGTTTTTT